These T cell receptor beta chains were read from a single sample in a study of HIV-infected children after antiretroviral therapy interruption. TCRdb reanalysed the 3' RACE reads using MiXCR and keeps one entry per CDR3 protein. The sample lists about 89,000 distinct CDR3 sequences; under 8% were seen once. The material sequenced was CD45RA+ CD4+ T cells from PBMCs, pooled from several time points, taken from a donor given antiretroviral therapy, either interrupted or continuous. The receptors stem from a pool of human donors with HIV. Each CDR3 is given with its conserved first and last residue. A D gene is named only where the DNA matches it firmly. Rows may omit the clone size; those that give it use once, few, many or a size class.

clone size	V gene	J gene	D gene	CDR3 protein	CDR3 DNA
NA	TRBV12-3/TRBV12-4	TRBJ2-1	TRBD1	CASRPDRGNEQFF	TGTGCCAGCAGACCCGACAGGGGTAATGAGCAGTTCTTC
few	TRBV4-2	TRBJ1-1	NA	CASSPGVEAFF	TGTGCCAGCAGCCCGGGGGTGGAAGCTTTCTTT
many	TRBV7-8	TRBJ1-6	TRBD1	CASSSVGTEYNSPLHF	TGTGCCAGCAGCTCTGTCGGGACAGAATATAATTCACCCCTCCACTTT
medium-sized	TRBV20-1	TRBJ2-3	NA	CSAKGESRTDTQYF	TGCAGTGCTAAGGGGGAGAGTCGCACAGATACGCAGTATTTT
many	TRBV6-6	TRBJ2-3	NA	CASSYSGGRTDTQYF	TGTGCCAGCAGTTACTCGGGGGGGCGCACAGATACGCAGTATTTT
many	TRBV12-3/TRBV12-4	TRBJ2-7	TRBD2	CASNLAGGPYEQYF	TGTGCCAGCAACCTAGCGGGAGGGCCCTACGAGCAGTACTTC
NA	TRBV19	TRBJ2-3	TRBD2	CASSVGLAGITDTQYF	TGTGCCAGTAGTGTCGGACTAGCCGGAATTACAGATACGCAGTATTTT
few	TRBV6-1	TRBJ1-1	NA	CASSEILGTEAFF	TGTGCCAGCAGTGAAATCCTCGGCACCGAAGCTTTCTTT
many	TRBV5-6	TRBJ2-2	TRBD2	CASSLVRGTSSGELFF	TGTGCCAGCAGCCTTGTGCGCGGGACTAGCTCTGGGGAGCTGTTTTTT
many	TRBV19	TRBJ2-5	NA	CASKKSRDRLETQYF	TGTGCCAGTAAAAAATCGCGGGACCGCTTGGAGACCCAGTACTTC
NA	TRBV5-1	TRBJ2-1	TRBD2	CASSLGLRGGVSSYNEQFF	TGCGCCAGCAGCTTGGGTTTGCGGGGGGGCGTCTCCTCCTACAATGAGCAGTTCTTC
many	TRBV19	TRBJ2-7	NA	CASSTKNTGSSYEQYF	TGTGCCAGTAGTACTAAAAACACCGGGAGCTCCTACGAGCAGTACTTC
many	TRBV20-1	TRBJ2-7	NA	CSARDLRTAEQYF	TGCAGTGCTAGAGATTTGAGGACGGCAGAGCAGTACTTC
many	TRBV7-3	TRBJ2-5	TRBD1	CASSRDREETQYF	TGTGCCAGCAGCCGAGACAGGGAGGAGACCCAGTACTTC
many	TRBV19	TRBJ1-5	NA	CASSIGHRSNQPQHF	TGTGCCAGTAGTATTGGGCATAGAAGCAATCAGCCCCAGCATTTT
NA	TRBV6-1	TRBJ1-6	NA	CASRDYNSPLYF	TGTGCCAGCAGGGACTATAATTCGCCCCTCTACTTT
many	TRBV7-3	TRBJ2-3	TRBD1	CASSPTPRRTGSPDTQYF	TGTGCCAGCAGCCCGACCCCCCGCCGGACAGGGAGTCCGGATACGCAGTATTTT
many	TRBV5-6	TRBJ2-3	TRBD1	CASSPKVQGAYTQYF	TGTGCCAGCAGCCCCAAAGTGCAGGGGGCGTATACGCAGTATTTT
NA	TRBV11-2	TRBJ2-3	TRBD2	CASSGGTSGGKDTQYF	TGTGCCAGCAGCGGGGGGACTAGCGGGGGTAAAGATACGCAGTATTTT
many	TRBV9	TRBJ2-7	TRBD2	CASSVFSGASGEQYF	TGTGCCAGCAGCGTATTCAGCGGGGCATCGGGAGAGCAGTACTTC
NA	TRBV29-1	TRBJ2-7	TRBD1	CSARGRLRYEQYF	TGCAGCGCCAGGGGGCGCCTTCGATACGAGCAGTACTTC
NA	TRBV12-3/TRBV12-4	TRBJ2-3	NA	CASSSRPLTDTQYF	TGTGCCAGCAGTTCCAGGCCGTTGACGGATACGCAGTATTTT
few	TRBV6-1	TRBJ2-7	NA	CASSVAGGTVAYEQYF	TGTGCCAGCAGTGTAGCAGGCGGGACAGTAGCCTACGAGCAGTACTTC
few	TRBV6-6	TRBJ1-1	TRBD1	CASTQDRLAEAFF	TGTGCCAGCACTCAGGACAGGCTTGCTGAAGCTTTCTTT
many	TRBV7-8	TRBJ1-6	NA	CASSPVAHLSPLHF	TGTGCCAGCAGCCCTGTTGCTCACTTATCACCCCTCCACTTT
many	TRBV29-1	TRBJ2-7	NA	CSVTLGKGNEQYF	TGCAGCGTCACCCTGGGGAAGGGAAACGAGCAGTACTTC
NA	TRBV4-2	TRBJ2-4	NA	CASSQGAGGENIQYF	TGTGCCAGCAGCCAGGGGGCTGGTGGGGAAAACATTCAGTACTTC
few	TRBV12-5	TRBJ2-6	TRBD1	CASGFRTGTGANVLTF	TGTGCTAGTGGTTTTCGGACAGGGACAGGGGCCAACGTCCTGACTTTC
few	TRBV7-3	TRBJ2-7	NA	CASSLPGNEQYF	TGTGCCAGCAGCCTCCCCGGGAACGAGCAGTACTTC
few	TRBV2	TRBJ2-7	NA	CASRETYEQYF	TGTGCCAGCAGGGAGACCTACGAGCAGTACTTC
many	TRBV7-8	TRBJ2-2	NA	CASSFSRQTTGELFF	TGTGCCAGCAGCTTTTCGAGGCAGACTACCGGGGAGCTGTTTTTT
many	TRBV5-1	TRBJ2-7	NA	CASSLDGSRAYEQYF	TGCGCCAGCAGCTTGGACGGGAGCAGGGCCTACGAGCAGTACTTC
many	TRBV5-4	TRBJ2-1	NA	CASSPRLEGEQFF	TGTGCCAGCAGCCCGCGCCTGGAGGGGGAGCAGTTCTTC
few	TRBV20-1	TRBJ2-1	TRBD1	CSGGSNEQFF	TGCTCAGGGGGCAGCAATGAGCAGTTCTTC
many	TRBV7-2	TRBJ2-1	TRBD2	CASSLSRGGYNEQFF	TGTGCCAGCAGCTTATCGCGGGGGGGTTACAATGAGCAGTTCTTC
many	TRBV5-1	TRBJ2-1	NA	CASSLSGSFSYNEQFF	TGCGCCAGCAGCCTAAGCGGATCATTCTCCTACAATGAGCAGTTCTTC
many	TRBV20-1	TRBJ2-3	NA	CSAREPSPESGGTDTQYF	TGCAGTGCTAGAGAACCGAGCCCAGAGTCGGGGGGCACAGATACGCAGTATTTT
few	TRBV2	TRBJ2-6	NA	CASIRQSGANVLTF	TGTGCCAGCATCCGGCAGTCTGGGGCCAACGTCCTGACTTTC
few	TRBV7-2	TRBJ2-2	TRBD2	CASSLKRGSTGELFF	TGTGCCAGCAGCTTAAAGCGGGGGAGCACCGGGGAGCTGTTTTTT
many	TRBV3-1	TRBJ1-3	NA	CASRQRGSGNTIYF	TGTGCCAGCAGGCAAAGGGGATCTGGAAACACCATATATTTT
NA	TRBV24-1	TRBJ2-1	NA	CATSDPRGRYNEQFF	TGTGCCACCAGTGACCCCAGGGGGAGGTACAATGAGCAGTTCTTC
few	TRBV11-3	TRBJ1-6	TRBD1	CASSLSGTGNSPLHF	TGTGCCAGCAGCTTATCCGGGACAGGGAATTCACCCCTCCACTTT
NA	TRBV7-2	TRBJ1-1	TRBD1	CASSPRTGAFMNTEAFF	TGTGCCAGCAGCCCACGGACAGGGGCCTTTATGAACACTGAAGCTTTCTTT
few	TRBV5-1	TRBJ2-7	NA	CASMGIQSEQYF	TGCGCCAGCATGGGGATTCAGTCCGAGCAGTACTTC
many	TRBV27	TRBJ2-1	TRBD1	CASSLFPDRVGNEQFF	TGTGCCAGCAGTTTATTTCCGGACAGGGTAGGCAATGAGCAGTTCTTC
few	TRBV25-1	TRBJ2-5	NA	CASSEFQGGKETQYF	TGTGCCAGCAGTGAATTCCAAGGGGGGAAAGAGACCCAGTACTTC
many	TRBV3-1	TRBJ2-1	NA	CASSQDQGWKDHEQFF	TGTGCCAGCAGCCAAGATCAAGGGTGGAAGGACCATGAGCAGTTCTTC
NA	TRBV7-9	TRBJ2-3	NA	CASSFSGLTDTQYF	TGTGCCAGCAGCTTCAGCGGGCTCACAGATACGCAGTATTTT
NA	TRBV18	TRBJ2-1	TRBD2	CASSLRHAREGEQFF	TGTGCCAGCTCGCTCCGACACGCCCGGGAGGGTGAGCAGTTCTTC
NA	TRBV28	TRBJ2-4	NA	CASRQDSAKNIQYF	TGTGCCAGCAGACAGGATTCGGCCAAAAACATTCAGTACTTC
NA	TRBV12-3/TRBV12-4	TRBJ1-5	NA	CASSLAVGPQHF	TGTGCCAGCAGTTTAGCGGTAGGTCCCCAGCATTTT
NA	TRBV5-1	TRBJ2-2	TRBD1	CASSLWTGNGELFF	TGCGCCAGCAGCTTGTGGACAGGGAACGGGGAGCTGTTTTTT
many	TRBV10-1	TRBJ2-7	TRBD1	CASKAGTGGHEQYF	TGCGCCAGCAAGGCCGGGACAGGGGGACACGAGCAGTACTTC
many	TRBV27	TRBJ2-2	TRBD2	CASSYLAGGPVGELFF	TGTGCCAGCAGTTATCTTGCGGGAGGGCCGGTCGGGGAGCTGTTTTTT
NA	TRBV7-2	TRBJ2-7	NA	CASTVLSSYEQYF	TGTGCCAGCACCGTACTAAGCTCCTACGAGCAGTACTTC
many	TRBV6-5	TRBJ2-7	NA	CASSSTGTYEQYF	TGTGCCAGCAGTTCTACGGGAACCTACGAGCAGTACTTC
many	TRBV14	TRBJ2-1	TRBD2	CASRSLAGGIIGEQFF	TGTGCCAGCAGGTCATTAGCGGGGGGAATCATCGGTGAGCAGTTCTTC
many	TRBV15	TRBJ2-3	NA	CATSRFQLDTQYF	TGTGCCACCAGCAGATTCCAGCTAGATACGCAGTATTTT
few	TRBV6-5	TRBJ2-3	NA	CASSYSSTWGDTQYF	TGTGCCAGCAGTTACTCATCCACCTGGGGAGATACGCAGTATTTT
few	TRBV6-1	TRBJ1-5	NA	CASSEVNSNQPQHF	TGTGCCAGCAGTGAGGTAAATAGCAATCAGCCCCAGCATTTT